Below are 5 T cell receptor beta chains sequenced from a single sample in a study of cytomegalovirus exposure and HLA in healthy donors. PCR amplification relied on 60 Vbeta primers (plus 13 Jbeta primers). Profiling relied on immunoSEQ multiplex PCR, and the TCRdb table lists in-frame clones only, not all of them. The sample lists 200,000 to 300,000 clones, 84% occurring once. The sequencing sample was made of PBMCs. The receptors derive from a woman between 40 and 50 years old in good health and CMV-seropositive.

In this sample, this clone turned up a few times. The chain uses TRBV28 and TRBJ1-5; D is unclear. The CDR3 sequence is 15 residues long. Germline V lookup: CDR1 MDHEN, CDR2 SYDVKM. Trimming took off 6 bases at V and 2 bases at J, with 14 bases between the two ends. The CDR3 is CASRLDIMGNQPQHF. As DNA, the CDR3 is TGTGCCAGCAGATTAGACATCATGGGCAATCAGCCCCAGCATTTT.

The gene calls are TRBV30 and TRBJ2-3, with D unresolved. The CDR3 spans 11 residues. Trimming removed 2 bases at V and 6 bases at J, with 6 bases between. Per the germline V gene, CDR1 is GTSNPN and CDR2 is SVGIG (reference sequence). The CDR3 here is CAWSISDTQYF. The CDR3 DNA follows: TGTGCCTGGAGTATATCGGATACGCAGTATTTT. Together with reference TRBV30 and TRBJ2-3, the CDR3 gives the full variable domain: SQTIHQWPATLVQPVGSPLSLECTVEGTSNPNLYWYRQAAGRGLQLLFYSVGIGQISSEVPQNLSASRPQDRQFILSSKKLLLSDSGFYLCAWSISDTQYFGPGTRLTVL.

This clone was observed once. The CDR3 nucleotides read TGTGCCAGCAGTTACCGGGACAGGGGGTACTATGGCTACACCTTC. Translating it yields CASSYRDRGYYGYTF. This chain uses TRBV6-5 with TRBJ1-2, with 11 bases matching TRBD1. CDR1 and CDR2 (germline): MNHEY, SVGAGI. The ends lost 2 bases at V and 3 bases at J; junction bases unmatched: 2. There are 15 residues in the CDR3.

The V and J genes are TRBV14 and TRBJ2-5; D is possibly TRBD2 (5 bases). The length of the CDR3 is 15 residues. Germline V CDR1 and CDR2: SGHDN, FVKESK. Deletions cut 0 bases from V and 4 bases from J, with 12 bases between. Here the CDR3 reads CASSQDYGRTETQYF. CDR3 sequence (DNA): TGTGCCAGCAGCCAAGATTATGGGAGAACAGAGACCCAGTACTTC.

The chain is built from TRBV4-2 and TRBJ1-5; 9 nucleotides agree with TRBD1. The ends lost 1 base at V and 2 bases at J; junction bases unmatched: 15. The CDR3 runs to 20 residues. Per the germline V gene, CDR1 is LGHNA and CDR2 is YNFKEQ. The CDR3 loop reads CASSQGSGSGTGKGNQPQHF. The CDR3 bases are TGTGCCAGCAGCCAAGGGTCCGGGTCGGGGACAGGGAAGGGCAATCAGCCCCAGCATTTT.